These 29 T cell receptor beta chains came from one sample sequenced in a study of neurological immune-mediated disorders (dated by TCRdb to between 2018 and 2021). Library construction relied on 5' RACE. Sequencing was performed on an Illumina HiSeq 2500. The public reads were run again by TCRdb, first through fastp at Q25 and then through MiXCR, and only productive beta chains were kept. When rows share a CDR3 protein, they turn into one entry using the most common DNA and genes. The sample table lists around 15,000 distinct CDR3 sequences, about 15% of them with a count of one. Clones ranked in the top ten supply roughly an eighth of the sample. The sequenced sample was PBMCs. All receptors come from a man in his 60s with HTLV-1-associated myelopathy (HAM/TSP).

This clonotype occurred many times. The V call is TRBV28, the J call TRBJ1-2, with 7 bases lining up with TRBD1. Germline V gene data show CDR1 as MDHEN and CDR2 as SYDVKM. V shed 0 bases, J shed 0 bases, and the junction held 1 base outside the gene matches. The CDR3 contains 15 residues. The CDR3 DNA reads as TGTGCCAGCAGTTTATGGGGGACAGCTAACTATGGCTACACCTTC. Protein product: CASSLWGTANYGYTF.

This clonotype showed up many times. The rearrangement links TRBV5-6 to TRBJ2-7; D is uncertain. This CDR3 contains 13 residues. V lost 0 bases to trimming and J lost 2 bases, with 6 bases between them. Germline CDR1 and CDR2: SGHDT and YYEEEE. The chain's CDR3 is CASSLGPAYEQYF. The DNA of the CDR3 is TGTGCCAGCAGCTTGGGACCTGCCTACGAGCAGTACTTC.

The V call is TRBV3-1, the J call TRBJ2-5, with 8 bases fitting TRBD1. CDR3 length: 15 amino acids. V was pared by 4 bases and J by 10 bases, with 14 bases of the junction left unmatched. Germline CDR1 is LGHDT and CDR2 is YNNKEL (reference sequence). This chain's CDR3 is CASSPTGAPSSGQYF. The CDR3 coding sequence is TGTGCCAGCAGCCCGACAGGGGCCCCCTCATCCGGCCAGTACTTC.

This clonotype was seen ten or more times. The V gene is TRBV2, the J gene TRBJ2-3; 8 bases line up with TRBD2. In germline, CDR1 is SNHLY, CDR2 FYNNEI. The CDR3 sequence is 12 residues long. The V gene end was trimmed by 8 bases and the J gene end by 4 bases; junction bases not matched to a gene: 2. DNA of the CDR3: TGTGCCAGCCGGGAGGGTCCAGATACGCAGTATTTT. It is translated as CASREGPDTQYF.

This clonotype appeared many times. V gene TRBV9 combines with J gene TRBJ1-1; 9 nucleotides align to TRBD1. CDR3 length: 13 amino acids. Trimming took 4 bases from V and 4 from J; bases not matched to a gene: 2. From germline, CDR1 is SGDLS and CDR2 YYNGEE. The CDR3 region is CASSMDRGTEAFF. CDR3 bases: TGTGCCAGCAGCATGGACAGGGGCACTGAAGCTTTCTTT. Together with reference TRBV9 and TRBJ1-1, the CDR3 gives the full variable domain: DSGVTQTPKHLITATGQRVTLRCSPRSGDLSVYWYQQSLDQGLQFLIQYYNGEERAKGNILERFSAQQFPDLHSELNLSSLELGDSALYFCASSMDRGTEAFFGQGTRLTVV.

In this sample, this clonotype turned up many times. The chain uses TRBV7-9 and TRBJ2-7; D is ambiguous. The CDR3 loop spans 15 amino acids. The V gene lost 2 bases and the J gene lost 0 bases, with 11 bases spanning the gap. Germline assignment: CDR1 SEHNR and CDR2 FQNEAQ (reference sequence). CDR3 DNA: TGTGCCAGCAGCTTACAGGCACCTAGCTCCTACGAGCAGTACTTC. It codes for CASSLQAPSSYEQYF.

This clonotype was observed many times. The chain combines TRBV5-1 with TRBJ1-6, with TRBD1 matching over 7 bases. With 0 bases clipped from V and 9 bases from J, the junction kept 6 bases outside the gene matches. The germline gives CDR1 SGHRS, CDR2 YFSETQ. The CDR3 spans 15 residues. The CDR3 bases are TGCGCCAGCAGCTTGGACCCAGGGGGAGGTTCACCCCTCCACTTT. It yields the protein CASSLDPGGGSPLHF.

At least ten counts were recorded for this clonotype. The V and J genes are TRBV7-6 and TRBJ1-3, with D uncertain. With 2 bases removed from V and 5 bases from J, the gap between germline ends came to 4 bases. The germline V gene encodes CDR1 SGHVS and CDR2 FNYEAQ. The CDR3 extends over 12 amino acids. CDR3 loop: CASSLTRNTIYF. CDR3 nucleotide sequence: TGTGCCAGCAGCTTAACTAGAAACACCATATATTTT.

The genes are TRBV18 and TRBJ2-5; 11 bases map to TRBD2. CDR1 is KGHSH and CDR2 is LQKENI in the germline V gene. V lost 1 base to trimming and J lost 5 bases; unmatched junction nucleotides: 9. CDR3 length equals 17 residues. Here the CDR3 reads CASSPLPMTSGAETQYF. In DNA, the CDR3 is TGTGCCAGCTCACCACTCCCCATGACTAGCGGGGCGGAGACCCAGTACTTC. The variable domain in full, with the rest retrieved from reference TRBV18 and TRBJ2-5, is NAGVMQNPRHLVRRRGQEARLRCSPMKGHSHVYWYRQLPEEGLKFMVYLQKENIIDESGMPKERFSAEFPKEGPSILRIQQVVRGDSAAYFCASSPLPMTSGAETQYFGPGTRLLVL.

This clonotype was seen at least ten times. The chain employs TRBV20-1 and TRBJ1-5, with a tentative D call TRBD1 (5 bases). Germline V gives CDR1 DFQATT, CDR2 SNEGSKA (reference sequence). This CDR3 is 15 amino acids long. V was trimmed by 3 bases and J by 2 bases, leaving 14 bases between them. The CDR3 protein is CSARAQGSGNQPQHF. CDR3 nucleotide sequence: TGCAGTGCTAGGGCGCAGGGTAGCGGCAATCAGCCCCAGCATTTT.

This clonotype showed up many times. The rearrangement joins TRBV6-6 to TRBJ2-5, with D maybe TRBD2 (6 bases). The germline V gene encodes CDR1 MNHNY and CDR2 SVGAGI (reference sequence). The CDR3 runs to 12 residues. The V and J ends lost 6 bases and 6 bases respectively, with 11 bases between them. Written as DNA, the CDR3 is TGTGCCAGCAGCGGCGGGGCAAAGACCCAGTACTTC. This codes for CASSGGAKTQYF.

This clonotype occurred many times. The chain carries TRBV15 and TRBJ2-3; no clear D. V lost 5 bases and J lost 3, with 3 bases in between. This CDR3 contains 11 residues. CDR1 LNHNV and CDR2 YYDKDF come from the germline V gene (reference sequence). The CDR3, as DNA: TGTGCCACCAGCTTGACAGATACGCAGTATTTT. Translated, it gives CATSLTDTQYF.

In this sample, this clonotype turned up many times. The chain employs TRBV12-3 or TRBV12-4 and TRBJ2-5; D is perhaps TRBD1 or TRBD2 (5 bases each). Trimming shortened V by 4 bases and J by 1 base, and 16 bases separated the two germline ends. The CDR3 sequence is 16 residues long. The CDR3 bases are TGTGCCAGCAGTTCACCGAGGGGTCACGGCCAAGAGACCCAGTACTTC. Protein sequence: CASSSPRGHGQETQYF.

The table lists this clonotype with many counts. The chain carries TRBV21-1 and TRBJ1-3; TRBD1 is the table's D call and was not checked against the DNA. TRBV21-1 is described as a pseudogene. The CDR3 totals 18 residues. Here the CDR3 reads CASSSEQGCGVLGNTIYF. The DNA for the CDR3 is TGTGCCAGCAGCTCCGAACAGGGGTGCGGGGTCTTGGGAAACACCATATATTTT.

This clonotype was found many times. V is TRBV5-1 and J is TRBJ2-2; 9 positions match TRBD2. There are 15 residues in the CDR3. J lost 3 bases, V lost 2 bases, and 2 bases had no gene match. Germline V gene data show CDR1 as SGHRS and CDR2 as YFSETQ. DNA of the CDR3: TGCGCCAGCAGCTTTTTAGCGGGGGACACCGGGGAGCTGTTTTTT. This gives the protein CASSFLAGDTGELFF.

This clonotype was seen repeatedly, ten times or more. CDR3 DNA sequence: TGTGCCAGCAGCTTGGTCCAGGGGGGTAGCACAGATACGCAGTATTTT. This encodes CASSLVQGGSTDTQYF. V is TRBV5-5 and J is TRBJ2-3, with D possibly being TRBD1 (7 bases). Trimming removed 0 bases from V and 0 bases from J, with 11 bases in between. Germline V lookup: CDR1 SGHKS, CDR2 YYEKEE (reference sequence). The CDR3 runs to 16 residues.

Comment on this clonotype: It is unclear where the CDR3 begins or ends on the DNA, so no DNA is shown, and the CDR3 is as TCRdb lists it. CDR3 in amino acids: CASSFYICSARDLETQYF. V gene TRBV7-9 combines with J gene TRBJ2-5; TRBD2 was called by the table and not checked on the DNA. 18 amino acids form the CDR3, both terminal residues included. The germline gives CDR1 SEHNR, CDR2 FQNEAQ (reference sequence).

The sample holds many counts of this clonotype. The chain joins TRBV7-2 to TRBJ1-2; the D is unclear. The CDR3 has 15 amino acids. Trimming pared 5 bases from V and 8 bases from J, leaving 21 bases between. The germline gives CDR1 SGHTA, CDR2 FQGNSA. The CDR3 nucleotides read TGTGCCAGCAGCCCATCGGTCGGGGTCTCTGCGGGCTACACCTTC. It specifies CASSPSVGVSAGYTF. Based on the CDR3 plus reference TRBV7-2 and TRBJ1-2, the full variable domain is GAGVSQSPSNKVTEKGKDVELRCDPISGHTALYWYRQSLGQGLEFLIYFQGNSAPDKSGLPSDRFSAERTGGSVSTLTIQRTQQEDSAVYLCASSPSVGVSAGYTFGSGTRLTVV.

By share, this clonotype ranks as medium-sized (0.01 to 0.1%). The J gene is TRBJ2-5, the V gene TRBV7-3; either TRBD1 or TRBD2 may supply D (5 bases each). The V gene lost 6 bases and the J gene lost 1 base, with 9 bases spanning the gap. The CDR3 covers 13 residues. Germline V gives CDR1 SGHTA, CDR2 FQGTGA. CDR3 coding DNA: TGTGCCAGCAGTCCGGGGACCCAAGAGACCCAGTACTTC. It codes for CASSPGTQETQYF.

In this sample, this clonotype turned up a few times. This chain joins TRBV19 and TRBJ1-1, with D tentatively TRBD1 (6 bases). This CDR3 has 18 residues. Germline CDR1 and CDR2: LNHDA and SQIVND (reference sequence). Trimming removed 9 bases at V and 1 base at J, with 27 bases between. This CDR3 is CASSSPSGGGGSNTEAFF. In DNA form, the CDR3 reads TGTGCCAGCAGTTCCCCTTCGGGGGGAGGGGGTTCGAACACTGAAGCTTTCTTT.

This clonotype was counted many times. V gene TRBV3-1 combines with J gene TRBJ2-1; D call uncertain. With 3 bases removed from V and 4 bases from J, the gap between germline ends came to 10 bases. Germline-derived CDR1 and CDR2 are LGHDT and YNNKEL (reference sequence). The CDR3 totals 14 residues. The DNA of the CDR3 is TGTGCCAGCAGCCAGAGTCATACATACAATGAGCAGTTCTTC. Residues: CASSQSHTYNEQFF.

The sample holds many counts of this clonotype. The chain joins TRBV20-1 to TRBJ2-3; 7 nucleotides match TRBD1. The CDR3 length is 15 residues. Germline V gene data show CDR1 as DFQATT and CDR2 as SNEGSKA (reference sequence). With 6 bases clipped from V and 0 bases from J, the junction kept 9 bases outside the gene matches. The CDR3 region is CSAHRPGQSTDTQYF. Here the CDR3 DNA reads TGCAGTGCGCATCGTCCGGGACAGAGCACAGATACGCAGTATTTT.

This clonotype was recorded many times. The chain links TRBV29-1 to TRBJ2-1; TRBD1 aligns across 8 bases. CDR3 length: 15 amino acids. Germline V CDR1 and CDR2: SQVTM, ANQGSEA. The trim removed 7 bases at V and 15 bases at J, leaving 23 bases unmatched. As DNA, the CDR3 is TGCAGCGCCGAGGGGGTAGGACAGGGTCTTTTAGGAGGGTTCTTC. The encoded protein is CSAEGVGQGLLGGFF.

This clonotype was counted a few times. V usage is TRBV24-1 and J usage is TRBJ1-2, with D uncertain. The germline gives CDR1 KGHDR, CDR2 SFDVKD. The CDR3 is 12 residues long. V was clipped by 4 bases and J by 10 bases, with 12 bases between them. This CDR3 reads CATSDGLEDYTF. The CDR3 DNA is TGTGCCACCAGTGACGGACTAGAAGACTACACCTTC.

This clonotype was seen at least ten times. V and J are TRBV18 and TRBJ1-5; 8 nucleotides align to TRBD1. Germline assignment: CDR1 KGHSH and CDR2 LQKENI. This CDR3 spans 15 amino acids. J was trimmed by 7 bases and V by 8 bases; bases with no gene match: 13. CDR3 DNA: TGTGCCAGCGCCCCGGGGCAGGGGGCCCCCCAGCCCCAGCATTTT. It codes for CASAPGQGAPQPQHF.

In its sample, this clonotype was seen many times. This chain connects TRBV20-1 to TRBJ1-3; D remains ambiguous. Germline V gene data show CDR1 as DFQATT and CDR2 as SNEGSKA (reference sequence). Trimming removed 2 bases from V and 3 bases from J, with 8 bases in between. CDR3 size: 13 residues. This CDR3 is CSARSQSGNTIYF. The DNA for the CDR3 is TGCAGTGCTAGAAGTCAGAGTGGAAACACCATATATTTT.

This chain joins TRBV14 and TRBJ1-6, with a tentative D call TRBD1 (5 bases). CDR3 length: 15 residues. In germline, CDR1 is SGHDN, CDR2 FVKESK. Trimming took 2 bases from V and 8 from J, leaving 13 bases between them. The CDR3 DNA reads as TGTGCCAGCAGCCAACCCGGGACCGCCTATTCACCCCTCCACTTT. Translating it yields CASSQPGTAYSPLHF.

A remark on this clonotype: The junction differs from germline at one of its ends, possibly a read error. The chain has TRBV12-3 or TRBV12-4 and TRBJ2-1, with 10 positions matching TRBD2. This CDR3 comprises 18 residues. The CDR3 bases are TGTGTCAGCAGGGTAGAAGGGTTTGGACTAGCGGAATACAATGATCAGTTCTTC. Translation: CVSRVEGFGLAEYNDQFF.

In the case of this clonotype: This may be a read error, as it is one base from a much larger clone. CDR3 sequence (DNA): TGTGCCAGAAGCTCAGACAGGGTTGGCTACACCTTC. Translation gives CARSSDRVGYTF. This chain connects TRBV7-9 to TRBJ1-2, with 7 bases matching TRBD1. CDR3 length: 12 residues. Germline CDR1 and CDR2: SEHNR and FQNEAQ (reference sequence).